The source of this T cell receptor (beta chain) is a study of blood T cell repertoires in COVID-19. Study-level background: The origin of the acute and convalescent COVID-19 samples was the United States, Italy and Spain. The analysed material was cDNA or gDNA that came from T cells, B-cell-depleted T cells, or PBMCs.

This clone was counted a few times. Original analysis: Scientists estimated how many nucleated cells there were by amplifying reference gene primers. The repertoire was sequenced with immunoSEQ multiplex PCR; TCRdb's copy has only in-frame clones and lacks some. The V and J calls and the clone size are those of that table, but D and trimming were determined from the DNA. The sample lists about 89,000 clones, about two thirds seen once, with 13% to 15% in the top ten. V lost 7 bases and J 3 bases, leaving 12 bases between the germline ends. Germline CDR1 and CDR2: MNHEY and SVGAGI. This CDR3 has 13 residues.

The genes are TRBV6-5 and TRBJ1-2; tentatively, D is TRBD1 (5 bases). The clonotype was recovered from a woman of 80 years or more with acute or convalescent COVID-19. Source material: peripheral blood. The DNA of the CDR3 is TGTGCCAGCACCCCTGGGGCTGACTATGGCTACACCTTC. This sequence encodes CASTPGADYGYTF.